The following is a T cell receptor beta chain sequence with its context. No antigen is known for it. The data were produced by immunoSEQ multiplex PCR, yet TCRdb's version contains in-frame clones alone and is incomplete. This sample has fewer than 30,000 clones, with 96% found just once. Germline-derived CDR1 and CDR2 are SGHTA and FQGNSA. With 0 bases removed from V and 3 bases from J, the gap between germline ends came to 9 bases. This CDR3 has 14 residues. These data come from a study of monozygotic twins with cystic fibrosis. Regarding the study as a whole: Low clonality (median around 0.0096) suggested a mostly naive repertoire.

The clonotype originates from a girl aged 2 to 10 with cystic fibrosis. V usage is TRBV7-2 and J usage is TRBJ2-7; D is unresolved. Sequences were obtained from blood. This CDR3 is CASSLASSYYEQYF. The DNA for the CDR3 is TGTGCCAGCAGCTTAGCGAGTTCCTACTACGAGCAGTACTTC.